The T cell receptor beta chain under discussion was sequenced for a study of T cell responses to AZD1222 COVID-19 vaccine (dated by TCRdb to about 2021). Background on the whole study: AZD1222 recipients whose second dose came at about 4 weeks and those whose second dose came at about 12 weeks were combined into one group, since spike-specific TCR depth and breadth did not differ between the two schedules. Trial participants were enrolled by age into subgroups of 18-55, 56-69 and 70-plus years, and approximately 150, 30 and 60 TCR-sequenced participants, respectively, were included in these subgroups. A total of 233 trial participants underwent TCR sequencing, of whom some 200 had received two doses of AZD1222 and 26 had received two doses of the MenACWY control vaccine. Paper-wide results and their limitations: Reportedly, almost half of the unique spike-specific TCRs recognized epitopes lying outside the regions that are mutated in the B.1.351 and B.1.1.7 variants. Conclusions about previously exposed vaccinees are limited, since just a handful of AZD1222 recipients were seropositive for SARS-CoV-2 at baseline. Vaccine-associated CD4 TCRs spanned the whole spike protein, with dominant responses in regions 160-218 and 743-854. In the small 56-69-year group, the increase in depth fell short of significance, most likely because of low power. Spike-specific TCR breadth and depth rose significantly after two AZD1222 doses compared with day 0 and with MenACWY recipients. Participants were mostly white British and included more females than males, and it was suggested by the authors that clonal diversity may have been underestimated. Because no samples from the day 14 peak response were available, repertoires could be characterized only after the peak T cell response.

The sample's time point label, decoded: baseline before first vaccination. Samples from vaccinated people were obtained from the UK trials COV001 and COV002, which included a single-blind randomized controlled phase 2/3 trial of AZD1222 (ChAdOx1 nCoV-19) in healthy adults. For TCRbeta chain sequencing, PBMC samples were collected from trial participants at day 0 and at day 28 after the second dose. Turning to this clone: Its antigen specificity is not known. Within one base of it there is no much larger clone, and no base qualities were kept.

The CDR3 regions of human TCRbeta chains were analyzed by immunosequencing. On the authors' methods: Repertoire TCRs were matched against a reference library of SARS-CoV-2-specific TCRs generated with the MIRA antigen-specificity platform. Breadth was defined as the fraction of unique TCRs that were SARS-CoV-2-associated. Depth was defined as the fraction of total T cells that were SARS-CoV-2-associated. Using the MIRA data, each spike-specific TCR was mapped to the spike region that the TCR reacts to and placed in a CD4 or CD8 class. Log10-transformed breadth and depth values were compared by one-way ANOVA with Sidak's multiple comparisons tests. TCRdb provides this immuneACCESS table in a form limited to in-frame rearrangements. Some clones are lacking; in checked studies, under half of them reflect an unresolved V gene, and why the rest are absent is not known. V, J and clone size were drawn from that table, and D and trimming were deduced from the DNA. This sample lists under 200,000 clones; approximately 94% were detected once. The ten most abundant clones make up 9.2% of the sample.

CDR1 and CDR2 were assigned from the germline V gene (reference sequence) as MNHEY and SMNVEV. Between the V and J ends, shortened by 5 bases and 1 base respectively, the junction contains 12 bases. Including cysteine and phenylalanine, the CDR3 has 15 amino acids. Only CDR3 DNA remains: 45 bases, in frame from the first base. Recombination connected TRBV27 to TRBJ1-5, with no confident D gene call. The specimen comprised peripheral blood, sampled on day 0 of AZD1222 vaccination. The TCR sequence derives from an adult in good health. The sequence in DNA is TGTGCCAGCAGTCCGGGTGGGTCCAGCAATCAGCCCCAGCATTTT. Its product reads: CASSPGGSSNQPQHF.